The 14 T cell receptor beta chains in this list originate from one sample, sequenced in a study of shared clonotypes between healthy human individuals. Terminally differentiated effector memory CD45RA+ cells were excluded by CCR7 positive selection of CD45RO-negative cells. Using immunoSEQ multiplex PCR, the repertoire was profiled, and TCRdb retains in-frame clones only, with some absent. Of 1.5 million to 2.5 million clones listed, approximately 94% are singletons. The specimen was naive CD8+ T cells sorted from blood. These receptor sequences come from a man younger than 35 in good health.

The rearrangement uses TRBV10-2 and TRBJ1-6; D ambiguous. The CDR3 runs 13 residues. In germline, CDR1 is WSHSY, CDR2 SAAADI. Deletions cut 1 base from V and 7 bases from J, with 5 bases between. The CDR3 here is CASSEYGNSPLHF. The CDR3 region has the DNA TGCGCCAGCAGTGAGTACGGGAATTCACCCCTCCACTTT.

The chain joins TRBV9 to TRBJ2-5; D is uncertain. The germline V and J ends were trimmed by 0 bases and 5 bases, with 14 bases remaining between them. The CDR3 loop spans 15 amino acids. In germline, CDR1 is SGDLS, CDR2 YYNGEE. The CDR3 sequence: CASSVGGTPSETQYF. DNA of the CDR3: TGTGCCAGCAGCGTAGGTGGTACCCCCAGTGAGACCCAGTACTTC.

Details on this clone: At the DNA level, this CDR3 is encoded by other sequences in the same sample as well. This chain links TRBV4-1 with TRBJ2-7, with TRBD1 matching 9 bases. V gave up 3 bases and J gave up 3 bases; unmatched junction bases: 6. The length of the CDR3 is 15 residues. CDR1 and CDR2 (germline): MGHRA, YSYEKL. CDR3 sequence reads: CASSQPGQGFYEQYF. The CDR3 DNA follows: TGCGCCAGCAGCCAGCCGGGACAGGGTTTCTACGAGCAGTACTTC.

The CDR3 protein is CASSPSGAGGYTF. The CDR3 DNA sequence: TGTGCCAGCAGTCCCTCGGGAGCTGGTGGCTACACCTTC. This chain links TRBV6-1 with TRBJ1-2; no firm D call. Per the germline V gene, CDR1 is MNHNS and CDR2 is SASEGT. Trimming removed 5 bases at V and 7 bases at J, with 14 bases between. The CDR3 loop spans 13 amino acids.

The V and J genes are TRBV4-1 and TRBJ2-1; the D gene is possibly TRBD1 (5 bases). Germline loops: CDR1 MGHRA, CDR2 YSYEKL. This CDR3 is built from 16 residues. Trimming left V 0 bases short and J 0 bases short, with 9 bases between. The CDR3 DNA is TGCGCCAGCAGCCAAGATGGGGCCCACTCCTACAATGAGCAGTTCTTC. It yields the protein CASSQDGAHSYNEQFF.

This chain connects TRBV6-1 to TRBJ1-5, with D perhaps TRBD1 (5 bases). The CDR3 extends over 12 amino acids. Between the trimmed V and J ends, which lost 4 bases and 7 bases, there was a span of 8 bases. The germline V gene encodes CDR1 MNHNS and CDR2 SASEGT. Here the CDR3 DNA reads TGTGCCAGCAGTGGGGGGGTCCAGCCCCAGCATTTT. This codes for CASSGGVQPQHF.

The rearrangement uses TRBV27 and TRBJ2-1; 10 bases match TRBD2. Germline values: CDR1 MNHEY, CDR2 SMNVEV (reference sequence). The CDR3 consists of 14 residues. V was pared by 6 bases and J by 5 bases, with 4 bases of the junction left unmatched. For the CDR3, the DNA is TGTGCCAGCAGCTACCTAGCGGGGGACAATGAGCAGTTCTTC. This gives the protein CASSYLAGDNEQFF.

V gene TRBV4-1 combines with J gene TRBJ1-1; TRBD1 matches at 7 bases. Looked up from germline, CDR1 is MGHRA and CDR2 is YSYEKL. CDR3 length: 18 amino acids. V shed 1 base and J 5 bases; nucleotides not matched to a gene: 16. The CDR3 bases are TGCGCCAGCAGCCAAGCCCCCGGCGGGGCAGGGGGAAGTACTGAAGCTTTCTTT. This sequence encodes CASSQAPGGAGGSTEAFF.

Worth noting for this clone: This CDR3 is also generated by other DNA sequences in the sample. The chain uses TRBV9 and TRBJ2-1, with D possibly being TRBD1 (5 bases). The CDR3 has 12 residues. V was trimmed by 7 bases and J by 3 bases, leaving 8 bases between them. Germline values: CDR1 SGDLS, CDR2 YYNGEE. This chain's CDR3 is CASSGNYNEQFF. In DNA, the CDR3 is TGTGCCAGCTCAGGGAACTACAATGAGCAGTTCTTC.

This chain links TRBV28 with TRBJ2-3, with TRBD1 identical over 7 bases. The germline V gene encodes CDR1 MDHEN and CDR2 SYDVKM. With V trimmed by 2 bases and J by 2 bases, 7 bases remained unmatched. This CDR3 is built from 16 residues. The CDR3 nucleotides are TGTGCCAGCAGTTTAACTTTAGACAGGGTCACAGATACGCAGTATTTT. This sequence encodes CASSLTLDRVTDTQYF.

The genes are TRBV4-1 and TRBJ1-2; D call uncertain. The CDR3 is 14 residues long. The V gene's germline CDR1 is MGHRA and CDR2 YSYEKL. Trimming removed 1 base from V and 0 bases from J, with 6 bases in between. CDR3 sequence reads: CASSQVFPNYGYTF. CDR3 nucleotides: TGCGCCAGCAGCCAAGTCTTCCCTAACTATGGCTACACCTTC.

The V gene is TRBV11-2, the J gene TRBJ2-2; 13 bases line up with TRBD2. This CDR3 is built from 18 residues. Germline V gives CDR1 SGHAT, CDR2 FQNNGV. V shed 5 bases, J shed 0 bases, and the junction held 6 bases outside the gene matches. The chain's CDR3 is CASSPGTSGVTNTGELFF. CDR3 nucleotides: TGTGCCAGCAGCCCGGGGACTAGCGGGGTTACGAACACCGGGGAGCTGTTTTTT.

The gene calls are TRBV5-4 and TRBJ2-5, with 8 bases identical to TRBD2. Trimming at V came to 4 bases and at J to 0 bases, leaving 8 bases not matched to a gene. The CDR3 sequence is 16 residues long. Germline CDR1 and CDR2: SGHNT and YYREEE (reference sequence). The CDR3 loop is CASSRTSGAYQETQYF. Written as DNA, the CDR3 is TGTGCCAGCAGCCGTACTAGCGGTGCGTACCAAGAGACCCAGTACTTC. The complete variable domain, with remaining parts taken from reference TRBV5-4 and TRBJ2-5, reads ETGVTQSPTHLIKTRGQQVTLRCSSQSGHNTVSWYQQALGQGPQFIFQYYREEENGRGNFPPRFSGLQFPNYSSELNVNALELDDSALYLCASSRTSGAYQETQYFGPGTRLLVL.

The chain links TRBV11-2 to TRBJ2-1; D possibly corresponds to TRBD2 (5 bases). With 5 bases removed from V and 5 bases from J, the gap between germline ends came to 13 bases. CDR1 is SGHAT, CDR2 FQNNGV, per germline. The CDR3 runs to 14 residues. The CDR3 bases are TGTGCCAGCAGCCAAGACGCGGGTGACAATGAGCAGTTCTTC. Protein product: CASSQDAGDNEQFF. Based on the CDR3 plus reference TRBV11-2 and TRBJ2-1, the full variable domain is EAGVAQSPRYKIIEKRQSVAFWCNPISGHATLYWYQQILGQGPKLLIQFQNNGVVDDSQLPKDRFSAERLKGVDSTLKIQPAKLEDSAVYLCASSQDAGDNEQFFGPGTRLTVL.